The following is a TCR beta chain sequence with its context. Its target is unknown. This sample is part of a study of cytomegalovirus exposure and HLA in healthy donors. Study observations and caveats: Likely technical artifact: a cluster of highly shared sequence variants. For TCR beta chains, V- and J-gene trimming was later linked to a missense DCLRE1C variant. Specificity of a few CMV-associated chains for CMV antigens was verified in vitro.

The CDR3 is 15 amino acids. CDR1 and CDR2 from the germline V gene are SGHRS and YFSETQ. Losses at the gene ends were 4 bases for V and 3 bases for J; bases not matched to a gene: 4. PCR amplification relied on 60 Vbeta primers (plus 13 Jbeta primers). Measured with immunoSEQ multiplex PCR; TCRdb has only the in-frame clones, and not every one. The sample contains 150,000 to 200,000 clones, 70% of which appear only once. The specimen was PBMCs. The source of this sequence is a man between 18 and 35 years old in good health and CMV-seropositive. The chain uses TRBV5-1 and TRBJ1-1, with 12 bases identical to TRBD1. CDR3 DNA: TGCGCCAGCAGCCCGGGACAGGGGGCGGACACTGAAGCTTTCTTT. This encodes CASSPGQGADTEAFF.